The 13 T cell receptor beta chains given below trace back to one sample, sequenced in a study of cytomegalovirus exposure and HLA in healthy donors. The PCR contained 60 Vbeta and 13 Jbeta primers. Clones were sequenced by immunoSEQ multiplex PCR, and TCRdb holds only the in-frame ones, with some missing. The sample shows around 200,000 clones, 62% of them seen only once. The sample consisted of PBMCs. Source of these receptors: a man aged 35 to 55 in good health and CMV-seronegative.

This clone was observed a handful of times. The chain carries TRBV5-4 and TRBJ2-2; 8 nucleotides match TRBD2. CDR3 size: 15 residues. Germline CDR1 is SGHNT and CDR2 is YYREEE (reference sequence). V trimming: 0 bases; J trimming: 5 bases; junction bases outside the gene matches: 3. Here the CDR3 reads CASSLGAGVTGELFF. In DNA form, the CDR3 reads TGTGCCAGCAGCTTGGGAGCGGGGGTAACCGGGGAGCTGTTTTTT. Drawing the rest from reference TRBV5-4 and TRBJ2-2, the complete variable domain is ETGVTQSPTHLIKTRGQQVTLRCSSQSGHNTVSWYQQALGQGPQFIFQYYREEENGRGNFPPRFSGLQFPNYSSELNVNALELDDSALYLCASSLGAGVTGELFFGEGSRLTVL.

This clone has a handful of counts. This CDR3 is CASNPGTLNTGELFF. The CDR3 DNA sequence: TGTGCCAGTAACCCCGGGACACTGAACACCGGGGAGCTGTTTTTT. This sequence joins TRBV10-3 and TRBJ2-2, with D possibly matching TRBD1 (6 bases). Trimming shortened V by 10 bases and J by 1 base, and 16 bases separated the two germline ends. The CDR3 is 15 amino acids. Germline CDR1 and CDR2: ENHRY and SYGVKD.

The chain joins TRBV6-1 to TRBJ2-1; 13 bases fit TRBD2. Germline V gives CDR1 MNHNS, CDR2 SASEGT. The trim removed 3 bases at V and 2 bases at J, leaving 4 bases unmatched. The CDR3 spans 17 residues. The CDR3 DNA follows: TGTGCCAGCAGTGAGACTAGCGGGGGGAGGGCCTACAATGAGCAGTTCTTC. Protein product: CASSETSGGRAYNEQFF.

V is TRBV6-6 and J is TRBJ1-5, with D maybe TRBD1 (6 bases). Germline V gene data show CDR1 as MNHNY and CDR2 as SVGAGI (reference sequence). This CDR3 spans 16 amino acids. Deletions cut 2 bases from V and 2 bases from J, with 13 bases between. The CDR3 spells CASSYGGRQGNQPQHF. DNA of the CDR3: TGTGCCAGCAGTTACGGCGGCCGACAGGGCAATCAGCCCCAGCATTTT.

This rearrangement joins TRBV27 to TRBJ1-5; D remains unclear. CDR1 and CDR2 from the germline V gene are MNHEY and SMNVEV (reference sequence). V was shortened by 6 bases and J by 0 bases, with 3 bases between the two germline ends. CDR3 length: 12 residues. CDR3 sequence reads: CASSLSNQPQHF. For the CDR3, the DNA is TGTGCCAGCAGCCTTAGCAATCAGCCCCAGCATTTT.

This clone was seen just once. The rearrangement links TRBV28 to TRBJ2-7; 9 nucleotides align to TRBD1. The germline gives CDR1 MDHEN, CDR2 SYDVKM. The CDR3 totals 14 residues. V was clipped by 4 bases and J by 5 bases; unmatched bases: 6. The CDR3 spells CASSSGTGPNEQYF. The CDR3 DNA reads TGTGCCAGCAGTTCCGGGACAGGGCCTAACGAGCAGTACTTC.

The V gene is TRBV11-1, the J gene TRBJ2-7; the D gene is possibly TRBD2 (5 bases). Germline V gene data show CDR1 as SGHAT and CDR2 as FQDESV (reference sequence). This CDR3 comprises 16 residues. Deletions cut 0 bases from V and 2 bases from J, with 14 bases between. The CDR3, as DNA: TGTGCCAGCAGCTTAGCGGAGGTAGCGTTGACCTACGAGCAGTACTTC. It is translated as CASSLAEVALTYEQYF.

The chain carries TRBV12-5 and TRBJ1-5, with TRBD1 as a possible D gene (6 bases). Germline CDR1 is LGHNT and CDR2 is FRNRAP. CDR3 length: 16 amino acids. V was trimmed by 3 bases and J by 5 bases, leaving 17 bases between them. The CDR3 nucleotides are TGTGCTAGTGGTTTACAGGGAGGGTACCCCCATCAGCCCCAGCATTTT. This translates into CASGLQGGYPHQPQHF.

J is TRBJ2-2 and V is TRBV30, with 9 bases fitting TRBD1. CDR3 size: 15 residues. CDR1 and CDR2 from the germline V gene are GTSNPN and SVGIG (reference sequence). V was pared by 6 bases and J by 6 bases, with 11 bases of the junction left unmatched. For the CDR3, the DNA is TGTGCCTGTATCCACAGGGGGCAGCGGTCCGGGGAGCTGTTTTTT. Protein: CACIHRGQRSGELFF.

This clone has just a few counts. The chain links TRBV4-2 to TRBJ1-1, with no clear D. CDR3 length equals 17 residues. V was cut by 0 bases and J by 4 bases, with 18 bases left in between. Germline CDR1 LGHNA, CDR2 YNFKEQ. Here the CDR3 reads CASSQDPLGESRTEAFF. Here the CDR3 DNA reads TGTGCCAGCAGCCAAGATCCTCTTGGGGAGTCGCGCACTGAAGCTTTCTTT.

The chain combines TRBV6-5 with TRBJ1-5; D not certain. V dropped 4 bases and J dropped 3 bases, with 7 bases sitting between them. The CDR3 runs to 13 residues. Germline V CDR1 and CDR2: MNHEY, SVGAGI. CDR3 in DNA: TGTGCCAGCAGTTTTAGTCCCAATCAGCCCCAGCATTTT. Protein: CASSFSPNQPQHF.

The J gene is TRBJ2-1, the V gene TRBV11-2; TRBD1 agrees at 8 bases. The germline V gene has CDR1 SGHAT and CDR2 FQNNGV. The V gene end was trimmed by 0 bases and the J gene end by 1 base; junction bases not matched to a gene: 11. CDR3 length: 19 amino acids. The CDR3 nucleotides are TGTGCCAGCAGCTTAGATGGTAGGGTTGACAGGGGTTCCTACAATGAGCAGTTCTTC. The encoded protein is CASSLDGRVDRGSYNEQFF.

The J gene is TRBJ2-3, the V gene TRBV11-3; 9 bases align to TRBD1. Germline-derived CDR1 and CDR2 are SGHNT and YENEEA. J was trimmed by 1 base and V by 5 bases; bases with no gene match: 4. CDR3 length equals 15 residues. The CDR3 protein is CASSPRDRGTDTQYF. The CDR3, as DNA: TGTGCCAGCAGCCCCCGGGACAGGGGCACAGATACGCAGTATTTT.